These 6 T cell receptor beta chains originate from one sample sequenced in a study of human T cells and chemical hapten exposure. Stated time point: pre-sensitization, week 0. Treatment in this sample: therapeutic diphenylcyclopropenone sensitization with weekly scalp DPC. Using its own MiXCR run on the RACE reads, TCRdb lists one record per CDR3 protein. The sample has about 290,000 distinct CDR3 sequences, almost 8% seen once; the top ten hold less than 1.5%. The sample here was whole blood, taken in connection with sensitization to the hapten diphenylcyclopropenone (DPC). These receptors all stem from a young man with alopecia areata. Some clones in this sample may be carry-over from other donors' samples.

CDR3 in DNA: TGCGCCAGCAGCCAAGATACTAGCGCTACCGGGGAGCTGTTTTTT. This codes for CASSQDTSATGELFF. V gene TRBV4-3 combines with J gene TRBJ2-2, with TRBD2 matching over 7 bases. The J segment lost 5 bases and the V segment lost 0 bases, leaving 3 bases of the junction unmatched. Germline V gives CDR1 LGHNA, CDR2 YSLEER. The CDR3 extends over 15 amino acids.

The rearrangement links TRBV18 to TRBJ2-7, with TRBD2 identical over 7 bases. The V and J ends lost 1 base and 5 bases, in that order; junction bases with no gene match: 5. The CDR3 covers 14 residues. Per germline, CDR1 KGHSH and CDR2 LQKENI. The CDR3 nucleotides read TGTGCCAGCTCACCACAGCGGGGTACGGACGAGCAGTACGTC. Translating gives CASSPQRGTDEQYV.

The genes are TRBV20-1 and TRBJ1-1; D unresolved. V dropped 0 bases and J dropped 0 bases, with 8 bases sitting between them. Per germline, CDR1 DFQATT and CDR2 SNEGSKA (reference sequence). The CDR3 runs 14 residues. CDR3 DNA sequence: TGCAGTGCTAGAGACAGTAACATGAACACTGAAGCTTTCTTT. As protein: CSARDSNMNTEAFF.

A few counts support this clonotype. This sequence joins TRBV6-2 or TRBV6-3 and TRBJ2-7, with D possibly matching TRBD1 (5 bases). Germline V gene lookup returns CDR1 MNHEY and CDR2 SVGEGT. The length of the CDR3 is 15 residues. Trimming shortened V by 5 bases and J by 7 bases, and 21 bases separated the two germline ends. DNA for the CDR3: TGTGCCAGCAGTCGGTGGGGCACCCACTACGGTGAGCAGTACTTC. Translation gives CASSRWGTHYGEQYF.

V is TRBV7-3 and J is TRBJ1-6; D ambiguous. V was shortened by 3 bases and J by 9 bases, with 12 bases between the two germline ends. Germline CDR1 and CDR2: SGHTA and FQGTGA. The CDR3 runs to 14 residues. This CDR3 reads CASSFRGRGSPLHF. CDR3 nucleotides: TGTGCCAGCAGCTTTCGAGGGCGCGGTTCACCCCTCCACTTT.

The V gene is TRBV20-1, the J gene TRBJ1-5, with 8 nucleotides matching TRBD1. Germline V gene sequence: CDR1 DFQATT, CDR2 SNEGSKA (reference sequence). The trim removed 1 base at V and 12 bases at J, leaving 14 bases unmatched. There are 15 residues in the CDR3. DNA for the CDR3: TGCAGTGCTAGAGGGGACGGTTTCAGGGGGCGACTCCAGCATTTT. It translates to CSARGDGFRGRLQHF.